The entry below gives a single TCR beta chain sequence along with its context. What this receptor recognizes is not known. No much larger clone is present one base from it, and per-base qualities are unavailable. Stable Graves' hyperthyroidism was defined as the absence of progression to ophthalmopathy over 18 months of follow-up. Hyperthyroidism patients were newly diagnosed, with disease duration under 2 months, and aged 18 to 65 years. The study excluded patients with uncontrolled infections, other autoimmune diseases, pregnancy or lactation. Diagnoses were based on clinical symptoms, serum thyroxine and TRAb, thyroid ultrasound and orbital computed tomography. PBMCs were separated from 10 ml of fresh peripheral blood using Ficoll-Paque density gradient centrifugation. Trizol reagent was used to extract total RNA, and RNA quality was then checked on an Agilent 2100 Bioanalyzer. The TCR beta CDR3 regions were amplified from RNA transcripts. For the first round of RT-PCR on the TCR CDR3, the HTBI primer set was used together with the Qiagen OneStep RT-PCR kit. Libraries were constructed in a second round of multiplex PCR, after which size selection and purification were carried out. The libraries were sequenced on an Illumina HiSeq2000 using paired-end 100 bp reads. The original pipeline was this. SOAPnuke was used to process the raw data, with reads discarded if the reads contained adapters or uncalled bases, had a mean Phred below 15, or lacked an exact constant-primer or identifier match. COPE v1.2.5 was used to merge high-quality paired reads, and clonotypes were defined as unique nucleotide sequences. MiTCR v1.1 was used to align clonotypes to the IMGT TRBV, TRBD and TRBJ reference segments. The analysis was restricted to V-J combinations with a frequency above 0.0001, which together covered 99% to 99.2% of the repertoires. The TCS score was defined as the ratio of F50 (clonal expansion) to E x V (chaos), calculated using BLOSUM62-based TCRdist between CDR3 peptides within each V-J. Welch's t-statistics and random forest reduced around 550 V-J features to about 12, which were used in a naive Bayes classifier (R e1071). TCRdb handled the public reads itself, with Q25 trimming in fastp and clone calling in MiXCR, and kept productive beta chains. Identical CDR3 protein sequences are pooled into one entry, listed with their most common genes and DNA. These V and J calls are TCRdb output, not the study's own analysis. Counted in this sample were under 400,000 distinct CDR3 sequences; 25% of them appeared once. 73% of the sample belongs to the ten largest clones.

The data stem from a study of T cells in Graves' hyperthyroidism and ophthalmopathy (dated by TCRdb to about 2019). Concerning the study at large: Peripheral blood samples were taken at the time of initial diagnosis, prior to any treatment. TCR V-J signatures able to tell the groups apart were searched for in a discovery cohort of 100 patients, of whom over 40 had Graves' ophthalmopathy and roughly 58 had stable Graves' hyperthyroidism. Whether ophthalmopathy could be predicted prospectively was tested in an independent validation cohort made up of roughly 19 hyperthyroidism patients plus 17 patients who later progressed to ophthalmopathy. The 95 to 100 discovery patients were randomly divided into training and test sets at a 7:3 ratio. The study also compared thyroid tissue and blood T-cell repertoires from five or six Graves' hyperthyroidism patients. Once sampling was done, hyperthyroidism patients were given methimazole at a starting dose of 30 mg daily, whereas ophthalmopathy patients were given high-dose intravenous methylprednisolone. TCR Vbeta CDR3 sequencing of around 130 peripheral blood samples (43 ophthalmopathy, some 75 hyperthyroidism and approximately 17 progressor patients) is reported in the paper. General study outcomes and caveats: In validation, the model predicted progression to ophthalmopathy a median of around six months before onset, with roughly 68% sensitivity and about 72% specificity. Ophthalmopathy was separated from stable hyperthyroidism by a 13 V-J signature model, with approximately 89% sensitivity and roughly 84% specificity obtained in cross-validation and 80%/75% obtained in testing. Most expanded thyroid clonotypes (frequency above 0.001) were also found in blood, which suggests that blood repertoires may mirror thyroid immune responses. Sample size was not statistically predetermined, and investigators were not blinded to group allocation.

According to the germline V gene, CDR1 reads SGHRS and CDR2 reads YFSETQ. The CDR3 holds 14 amino acids from the cysteine to the phenylalanine. Only the CDR3 DNA is retained, 42 bases long and in frame from the first base. V is clipped by 4 bases and J by 1 base, and the sequence between their germline boundaries is 11 bases long. Input material: blood. This TCR was sampled from a man aged 45-65 years with Graves' hyperthyroidism. This chain is built from TRBV5-1 and TRBJ2-5; the D gene is possibly TRBD2, with 5 bases matching. The DNA is TGCGCCAGCAGCATTAGCGTGGCCCAAGAGACCCAGTACTTC. It is translated as CASSISVAQETQYF.